This T cell receptor beta chain was found in a study of cytomegalovirus exposure and HLA in healthy donors. Study-wide results and caveats: Rarity marked most TCR sequences, yet some public TCRs occurred in many donors.

Trimming cost V 5 bases and J 4 bases, with 12 bases left between them. There are 14 residues in the CDR3. CDR1 is MNHEY and CDR2 is SMNVEV in the germline V gene (reference sequence). Amplification used 60 Vbeta primers and 13 Jbeta primers. Produced via immunoSEQ multiplex PCR; TCRdb's table is partial and in-frame only. This sample's clone table lists about 200,000 clones. Regarding donors, all were healthy bone marrow donors. For this clone: Its antigen is as yet unknown.

The specimen sequenced was PBMCs. V is TRBV27 and J is TRBJ1-5, with TRBD1 as a possible D gene (6 bases). This clonotype was sampled from a girl aged 2-10 years in good health and CMV-seropositive. The CDR3 DNA reads TGTGCCAGCAGTCCAGGACAGCTTAATCAGCCCCAGCATTTT. Amino acids: CASSPGQLNQPQHF.